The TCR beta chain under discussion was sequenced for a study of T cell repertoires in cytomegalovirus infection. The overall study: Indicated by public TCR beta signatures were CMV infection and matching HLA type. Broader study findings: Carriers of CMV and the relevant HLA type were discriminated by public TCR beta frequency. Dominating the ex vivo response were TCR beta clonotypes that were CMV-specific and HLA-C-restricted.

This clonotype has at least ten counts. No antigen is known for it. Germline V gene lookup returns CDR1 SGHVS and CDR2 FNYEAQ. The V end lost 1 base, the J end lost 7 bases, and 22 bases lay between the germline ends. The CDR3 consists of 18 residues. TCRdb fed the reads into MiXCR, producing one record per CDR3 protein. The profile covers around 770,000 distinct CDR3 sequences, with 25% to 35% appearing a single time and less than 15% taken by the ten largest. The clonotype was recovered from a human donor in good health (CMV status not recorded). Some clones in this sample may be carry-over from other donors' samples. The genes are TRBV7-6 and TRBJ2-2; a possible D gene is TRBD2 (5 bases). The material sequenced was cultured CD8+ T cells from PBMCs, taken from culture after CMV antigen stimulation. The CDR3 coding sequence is TGTGCCAGCAGCTTAGACCCTGCCCGTCGGGGTCACAGCGGGGAGCTGTTTTTT. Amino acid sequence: CASSLDPARRGHSGELFF.